Following are 11 T cell receptor beta chains from one sample sequenced in a study of CD8 T cells in ankylosing spondylitis. One entry per CDR3 protein results from TCRdb running MiXCR on the 5' RACE reads. The data contain approximately 45,000 distinct CDR3 sequences, approximately 11% of them singletons. The sequenced sample consisted of blood, either unsorted or a sorted T cell fraction (not recorded which). These receptor sequences come from a male donor with ankylosing spondylitis or in good health (not recorded which).

At least ten counts were recorded for this clonotype. V and J are TRBV12-3 or TRBV12-4 and TRBJ2-4, with TRBD1 matching over 7 bases. The CDR3 has 13 residues. Trimming took 3 bases from V and 5 from J; bases not matched to a gene: 1. Here the CDR3 DNA reads TGTGCCAGCAGTTTTGGGACAGAAAACATTCAGTACTTC. Its protein is CASSFGTENIQYF.

This clonotype came up a few times. This chain uses TRBV29-1 with TRBJ2-7; D is possibly TRBD1 or TRBD2 (7 bases each). The CDR3 runs to 14 residues. Deletions cut 4 bases from V and 5 bases from J, with 18 bases between. CDR1 is SQVTM and CDR2 is ANQGSEA in the germline V gene. The CDR3 DNA reads TGCAGCGTTGCTCTTACAGGGGAGGGCGACGAGCAGTACTTC. Translating it yields CSVALTGEGDEQYF.

This clonotype was observed at least ten times. The gene calls are TRBV20-1 and TRBJ2-5, with 7 bases aligning to TRBD1. This CDR3 is built from 14 residues. V shed 6 bases and J 5 bases; nucleotides not matched to a gene: 12. The V gene's germline CDR1 is DFQATT and CDR2 SNEGSKA (reference sequence). DNA for the CDR3: TGCAGTGCAATTCCCCGGGACAGCTATGAGACCCAGTACTTC. It encodes CSAIPRDSYETQYF.

This clonotype was counted ten times or more. The CDR3 bases are TGTGCCAGCAGCTTAGAACGGCTTATGTATGGCTACACCTTC. Protein product: CASSLERLMYGYTF. The gene calls are TRBV11-2 and TRBJ1-2, with D unclear. Germline assignment: CDR1 SGHAT and CDR2 FQNNGV. The CDR3 contains 14 residues. V lost 0 bases, J lost 5 bases, and 10 bases lay in between.

This chain uses TRBV27 with TRBJ1-2, with D possibly TRBD1 on 5 matching bases. The germline V gene encodes CDR1 MNHEY and CDR2 SMNVEV (reference sequence). This CDR3 has 13 residues. V was cut by 5 bases and J by 3 bases, with 10 bases left in between. CDR3 protein: CASSPDSYYGYTF. CDR3 nucleotide sequence: TGTGCCAGCAGTCCAGACAGCTACTATGGCTACACCTTC.

This clonotype was detected many times. This chain uses TRBV7-8 with TRBJ2-7, with D perhaps TRBD1 or TRBD2 (5 bases each). The CDR3 extends over 17 amino acids. Trimming shortened V by 1 base and J by 3 bases, and 19 bases separated the two germline ends. Germline V gene sequence: CDR1 SGHVS, CDR2 FQNEAQ. The CDR3: CASSLVHGTGLFYEQYF. DNA for the CDR3: TGTGCCAGCAGCTTAGTACATGGGACCGGACTCTTCTACGAGCAGTACTTC.

J is TRBJ2-1 and V is TRBV4-2; tentatively, D is TRBD2 (8 bases). Germline assignment: CDR1 LGHNA and CDR2 YNFKEQ. The CDR3 covers 18 residues. V gave up 1 base and J gave up 8 bases, with 24 bases separating them. CDR3 sequence reads: CASSQVQGSAGGMDEQFF. DNA of the CDR3: TGTGCCAGCAGCCAAGTACAGGGGTCGGCGGGGGGCATGGATGAGCAGTTCTTC.

This clonotype was recorded a few times. This sequence joins TRBV7-9 and TRBJ2-7, with a weak D call TRBD1 (6 bases). CDR1 and CDR2 (germline): SEHNR, FQNEAQ (reference sequence). The V and J ends lost 4 bases and 3 bases respectively, with 19 bases between them. The length of the CDR3 is 16 residues. CDR3 nucleotide sequence: TGTGCCAGCAGCTCAAGAGACAGGTGGAACAACTACGAGCAGTACTTC. This gives the protein CASSSRDRWNNYEQYF.

This clonotype was picked up a small number of times. This rearrangement joins TRBV5-1 to TRBJ2-2, with D uncertain. The CDR3 sequence is 14 residues long. V lost 4 bases, J lost 4 bases, and 11 bases lay in between. Germline loops: CDR1 SGHRS, CDR2 YFSETQ. The CDR3 DNA follows: TGCGCCAGCAGCCAGATCTCTAGCACCGGGGAGCTGTTTTTT. Translation: CASSQISSTGELFF. Combining the CDR3 with reference TRBV5-1 and TRBJ2-2 gives the whole variable domain KAGVTQTPRYLIKTRGQQVTLSCSPISGHRSVSWYQQTPGQGLQFLFEYFSETQRNKGNFPGRFSGRQFSNSRSEMNVSTLELGDSALYLCASSQISSTGELFFGEGSRLTVL.

This clonotype occurred many times. This chain joins TRBV28 and TRBJ1-5, with a weak D call TRBD1 (6 bases). V lost 2 bases to trimming and J lost 5 bases, with 10 bases between them. This CDR3 region has 14 residues. CDR1 and CDR2 from the germline V gene are MDHEN and SYDVKM. In DNA form, the CDR3 reads TGTGCCAGCAGTTTAGTCGGGGGCTATCAGCCCCAGCATTTT. This codes for CASSLVGGYQPQHF.

This clonotype was counted a few times. The chain carries TRBV29-1 and TRBJ1-6; a possible D gene is TRBD1 (5 bases). CDR1 and CDR2 from the germline V gene are SQVTM and ANQGSEA. V was clipped by 6 bases and J by 14 bases, with 17 bases between them. The CDR3 sequence is 12 residues long. The CDR3 DNA reads as TGCAGCGTCAAGTTTTCAGGGATGGCCCTCCACTTT. This sequence encodes CSVKFSGMALHF.